This TCR beta chain was sequenced during a study of blood T cell repertoires in COVID-19. Background on the study: Sources were T cells, B-cell-depleted T cells, or PBMCs; the material itself was cDNA or gDNA.

This clone occurred a few times. Assignment of participants to cohorts was predicated upon participant-reported clinical history. For recovered donors of Cohort 3, there were two negative PCRs, clearance, or symptom resolution. CDR1 is KGHSH and CDR2 is LQKENI in the germline V gene. V was clipped by 6 bases and J by 1 base, with 13 bases between them. The CDR3 spans 15 residues. Original methodology: Nucleated cell number was recorded as an estimate derived from reference gene primer amplification. Here immunoSEQ multiplex PCR was the method, and the copy in TCRdb shows in-frame clones only, minus some. V and J calls and clone size are copied from that table; D and trimming were computed from the DNA. The table includes more than 400,000 clones, 87% detected once.

The chain combines TRBV18 with TRBJ1-3; perhaps TRBD1 as D (5 bases). The clonotype comes from a woman under 30 who had recovered from COVID-19. The sample consisted of PBMCs or T cells enriched from blood (not recorded which). This chain's CDR3 is CASSRSTESGNTIYF. For the CDR3, the DNA is TGTGCCAGCTCTCGATCGACAGAGTCTGGAAACACCATATATTTT.